This T cell receptor (beta chain) was sequenced for a study of blood T cell repertoires in COVID-19. Study details: Spain, Italy and the United States supplied samples that represented acute and convalescent COVID-19.

This clone appeared once. V was pared by 7 bases and J by 4 bases, with 10 bases of the junction left unmatched. This CDR3 has 15 amino acids. The germline V gene has CDR1 MNHNY and CDR2 SVGAGI (reference sequence). TCRdb keeps only in-frame clones here, not all; method: immunoSEQ multiplex PCR. The repertoire holds around 130,000 clones, with about 86% as singletons. Sequencing was done on a sample of peripheral blood. This clonotype was obtained from a human donor in a cohort sampled during active COVID-19. The V call is TRBV6-6, the J call TRBJ1-3; 7 positions agree with TRBD1. CDR3 bases: TGTGCCAGCAAACAACAGGGGTTAGGAGGAAACACCATATATTTT. Amino acid sequence: CASKQQGLGGNTIYF.